The rows below give T cell receptor beta chains drawn from one sample of a study of T cells expressing NK-cell markers. TCRdb reprocessed the 5' RACE reads and keeps a single row for each CDR3 protein, giving no DNA. The sample holds under 500,000 distinct CDR3 sequences. Material: blood T cells: a sorted CD56 or NKG2C T cell subset, CD4+ or CD8+ T cells, or bulk PBMC T cells (not recorded which). The receptors shown here come from a woman aged 18-70 years in good health. The CDR3 runs from the conserved cysteine through the conserved F or W.

V gene,J gene,CDR3 protein
TRBV20-1,TRBJ1-5,CSAREVYSNQPQHF
TRBV19,TRBJ1-1,CASSSGQEPAFF
TRBV20-1,TRBJ2-2,CSARPPWEANTGELFF
TRBV19,TRBJ2-1,CASSIAEYNEQFF
TRBV2,TRBJ2-3,CASSERRAGALDTQYF
TRBV7-6,TRBJ1-1,CASSLDGEVNTEAFF
TRBV5-1,TRBJ2-3,CASSLEGTPPDTQYF
TRBV7-3,TRBJ2-5,CASSYTGSLETQYF
TRBV7-9,TRBJ2-5,CASDLNQETQYF
TRBV7-3,TRBJ2-1,CASSLRGRGEDRTLREQFF
TRBV11-1,TRBJ2-2,CASSSEKGAPVGTGELFF
TRBV24-1,TRBJ2-5,CATSVSGRGGETQYF
TRBV20-1,TRBJ2-3,CSARRDRGFPDTQYF
TRBV19,TRBJ2-5,CASSMELGRQETQYF
TRBV14,TRBJ2-1,CASSQVRGRGEQFF
TRBV20-1,TRBJ2-3,CSARAESTDTQYF
TRBV5-1,TRBJ2-1,CASSLPSGGVNEQFF
TRBV4-2,TRBJ2-1,CASSQELGLARNEQFF
TRBV7-8,TRBJ1-2,CASSFGGDYGYTF
TRBV7-6,TRBJ2-3,CASSLGPLVAGASF
TRBV7-8,TRBJ2-2,CASRPDQTANTGELFF
TRBV18,TRBJ2-6,CASSPPVVSGANVLTF
TRBV3-1,TRBJ1-1,CASSQIGGAGTEAFF
TRBV29-1,TRBJ2-3,CSVANIGLTDTQYF
TRBV5-6,TRBJ2-5,CASSSGLEGKQETQYF
TRBV20-1,TRBJ1-1,CSASPVTNTEAFF
TRBV5-1,TRBJ2-1,CASSLEGLAVSSYNEQFF
TRBV12-3/TRBV12-4,TRBJ2-2,CASSSPTGALTTGELFF
TRBV12-3/TRBV12-4,TRBJ1-1,CASSFVTEAFF
TRBV6-2/TRBV6-3,TRBJ2-1,CARRQALNEQFF
TRBV7-2,TRBJ1-1,CASSFARGNTEAFF
TRBV2,TRBJ2-2,CASRATWTGELFF
TRBV4-2,TRBJ2-3,CASSQDDRGADTQYF
TRBV7-3,TRBJ2-7,CASSAPGTSGETYEQYF
TRBV7-9,TRBJ2-1,CASSLSLENEQFF
TRBV21-1,TRBJ1-6,CASTLRGVRNSPLHF
TRBV9,TRBJ2-3,CASSDGSTDTQYF
TRBV19,TRBJ2-3,CASNSGGLDTQYF
TRBV20-1,TRBJ1-2,CSAETGWGVNYGYTF
TRBV2,TRBJ2-1,CARNQQGSPYNEQFF
TRBV20-1,TRBJ2-4,CSARDSGPSVNIQYF
TRBV20-1,TRBJ2-2,CSARDRASNGRTNTGELFF
TRBV15,TRBJ2-3,CATRPQSTDTQYF
TRBV12-3/TRBV12-4,TRBJ2-5,CASSPQANQETQYF
TRBV4-3,TRBJ2-1,CASSQDGTEYNEQFF
TRBV12-3/TRBV12-4,TRBJ1-2,CASSGQGASGYTF
TRBV5-1,TRBJ1-4,CASTGNRDEKLFF
TRBV12-3/TRBV12-4,TRBJ1-1,CASHGGGGEAFF
TRBV5-4,TRBJ1-1,CASSGPGQEAFF
TRBV6-5,TRBJ2-3,CASSYSGSKQNF
TRBV7-2,TRBJ2-5,CASSQPGTGVQETQYF
TRBV27,TRBJ2-7,CASSLVEGQSYEQYF
TRBV29-1,TRBJ2-3,CSVTIAGARTDTQYF